The following is a T cell receptor (beta chain) sequence with its context. Its antigen is unknown. This sample stems from a study of the immune and genomic landscape of osteosarcoma. About the study: Localized disease at presentation in 77%; roughly 60% were male. Broader study findings: Average productive clonality was roughly 0.099, with a maximum of 0.3.

Primary, local recurrence and metastasis osteosarcoma tumors were taken after treatment from poor-prognosis patients. Only in-frame clones appear in the TCRdb table, and some are missing; sequencing was by immunoSEQ multiplex PCR. The table has more than 10,000 clones, around two thirds seen once. V dropped 4 bases and J dropped 5 bases, with 13 bases sitting between them. This CDR3 contains 14 residues. The germline CDR1 and CDR2 sequences are SNHLY and FYNNEI. V and J are TRBV2 and TRBJ2-3; TRBD1 or TRBD2 may be the D gene (6 bases each). The sequence derives from a human donor with osteosarcoma. Sequenced input: osteosarcoma tumor tissue from the lung. CDR3 sequence reads: CASSGEDRGDTQYF. CDR3 nucleotide sequence: TGTGCCAGCAGTGGGGAGGACAGAGGAGATACGCAGTATTTT.